These 31 T cell receptor beta chains originate from one sample sequenced in a study of T cells after yellow fever vaccination. One entry per CDR3 protein results from TCRdb running MiXCR on the 5' RACE reads. The sample consists of around 320,000 distinct CDR3 sequences, 7.5% to 9% of them appearing once. The material sequenced was CD4+ T cells sorted from PBMCs, taken 5 days after the yellow fever booster vaccination. These TCRs come from a man aged 18 to 29 who received the YFV17D yellow fever vaccine.

This CDR3 is CASSVGGVGDTQYF. The CDR3 coding sequence is TGTGCCAGCAGCGTGGGCGGGGTAGGAGATACGCAGTATTTT. This rearrangement joins TRBV9 to TRBJ2-3; D may be TRBD2 (6 bases). There are 14 residues in the CDR3. Between the trimmed V and J ends, which lost 2 bases and 5 bases, there was a span of 12 bases. Germline-derived CDR1 and CDR2 are SGDLS and YYNGEE. The full variable domain, rest sourced from reference TRBV9 and TRBJ2-3, is DSGVTQTPKHLITATGQRVTLRCSPRSGDLSVYWYQQSLDQGLQFLIQYYNGEERAKGNILERFSAQQFPDLHSELNLSSLELGDSALYFCASSVGGVGDTQYFGPGTRLTVL.

The V call is TRBV7-2, the J call TRBJ2-3; D may be TRBD2 (5 bases). Germline V gene data show CDR1 as SGHTA and CDR2 as FQGNSA. With 4 bases removed from V and 3 bases from J, the gap between germline ends came to 17 bases. The CDR3 runs to 16 residues. The CDR3 is CASSSPPGRRTDTQYF. The CDR3 DNA follows: TGTGCCAGCAGCTCCCCCCCAGGCCGGAGGACAGATACGCAGTATTTT.

On this clonotype itself: This sequence may be a read error, since a much larger clone differs from it by one base. The chain joins TRBV7-2 to TRBJ2-3; 8 nucleotides agree with TRBD2. Germline CDR1 is SGHTA and CDR2 is FQGNSA. The CDR3 is 14 amino acids. The V segment lost 4 bases and the J segment 6 bases; nucleotides outside the gene matches: 6. The CDR3 sequence is CASSSGGGGDTQYF. CDR3 nucleotide sequence: TGTGCCAGCAGCTCCGGGGGGGGCGGGGATACGCAGTATTTT.

The J gene is TRBJ2-1, the V gene TRBV10-1, with TRBD2 matching 10 bases. V lost 1 base, J lost 4 bases, and 4 bases stayed unmatched. The germline V gene has CDR1 WNHNN and CDR2 SYGVQD (reference sequence). The CDR3 spans 16 residues. The CDR3 DNA reads as TGCGCCAGCAGTGAGTACCTAGCGGGGGCATACAATGAGCAGTTCTTC. Translating gives CASSEYLAGAYNEQFF.

The rearrangement links TRBV30 to TRBJ2-1; TRBD1 agrees at 9 bases. V shed 4 bases, J shed 7 bases, and the junction held 5 bases outside the gene matches. The CDR3 spans 13 residues. Germline lookup yields CDR1 GTSNPN and CDR2 SVGIG (reference sequence). DNA for the CDR3: TGTGCCTGGAAGGGGACAGGGAGGAATGAGCAGTTCTTC. Translated: CAWKGTGRNEQFF.

CDR3 amino acids: CASNPRTGGYEQYF. The CDR3 DNA reads as TGTGCCTCCAACCCCCGGACAGGTGGCTACGAGCAGTACTTC. This chain links TRBV30 with TRBJ2-7; the match to TRBD1 covers 7 bases. Unmatched junction bases numbered 12, after V lost 7 bases and J lost 3 bases. In germline, CDR1 is GTSNPN, CDR2 SVGIG (reference sequence). The CDR3 loop spans 14 amino acids.

The chain couples TRBV6-5 to TRBJ1-1; 7 nucleotides line up with TRBD1. Trimming at V came to 5 bases and at J to 0 bases, leaving 12 bases not matched to a gene. This CDR3 is 17 amino acids long. Germline CDR1 is MNHEY and CDR2 is SVGAGI. The CDR3 coding sequence is TGTGCCAGCAGTCACTACAGGGGAGAGGGGGTGAACACTGAAGCTTTCTTT. Translation gives CASSHYRGEGVNTEAFF.

This chain connects TRBV5-1 to TRBJ2-1; D not certain. CDR1 and CDR2 from the germline V gene are SGHRS and YFSETQ. The CDR3 is made up of 15 amino acids. Trimming shortened V by 4 bases and J by 9 bases, and 20 bases separated the two germline ends. CDR3 sequence reads: CASSILTGSSGEQFF. CDR3 coding DNA: TGCGCCAGCAGCATCCTCACTGGGTCGAGTGGTGAGCAGTTCTTC.

The J gene is TRBJ2-5, the V gene TRBV15, with a weak D call TRBD2 (6 bases). CDR3 length equals 16 residues. Between the trimmed V and J ends, which lost 0 bases and 2 bases, there was a span of 13 bases. Per the germline V gene, CDR1 is LNHNV and CDR2 is YYDKDF (reference sequence). Written as DNA, the CDR3 is TGTGCCACCAGCAGAGAACCCGCGGCGGGGCAAGAGACCCAGTACTTC. Its protein is CATSREPAAGQETQYF.

This clonotype was recorded a few times. This chain connects TRBV9 to TRBJ2-5, with TRBD2 identical over 9 bases. V lost 1 base to trimming and J lost 0 bases; unmatched junction nucleotides: 4. CDR1 is SGDLS and CDR2 is YYNGEE in the germline V gene. CDR3 length equals 16 residues. CDR3 coding DNA: TGTGCCAGCAGCGTACAGGCTAGCGGGGACCAAGAGACCCAGTACTTC. Translated, it gives CASSVQASGDQETQYF.

The chain joins TRBV10-2 to TRBJ1-2; no clear D. The CDR3 sequence is 13 residues long. The germline V gene encodes CDR1 WSHSY and CDR2 SAAADI. V was cut by 2 bases and J by 2 bases, with 6 bases left in between. CDR3 sequence (DNA): TGCGCCAGCAGTGAGACAGTAAACTATGGCTACACCTTC. It yields the protein CASSETVNYGYTF.

This clonotype was seen many times. The CDR3 region is CASTGDTEAFF. CDR3 coding DNA: TGTGCCAGTACAGGGGACACTGAAGCTTTCTTT. The rearrangement uses TRBV12-3 or TRBV12-4 and TRBJ1-1, with 7 bases that match TRBD1. With V trimmed by 9 bases and J by 3 bases, 1 base remained unmatched. The CDR3 loop spans 11 amino acids.

The J gene is TRBJ1-6, the V gene TRBV6-5, with a weak D call TRBD1 (5 bases). Trimming pared 5 bases from V and 10 bases from J, leaving 12 bases between. Germline V gene lookup returns CDR1 MNHEY and CDR2 SVGAGI. The CDR3 spans 13 residues. CDR3 bases: TGTGCCAGCAGTCGCCAGGGAGGGTCACCCCTCCACTTT. Translation: CASSRQGGSPLHF.

This clonotype was seen more than once but under ten times. The chain combines TRBV30 with TRBJ2-7; D possibly matches TRBD1 or TRBD2 (5 bases each). Germline-derived CDR1 and CDR2 are GTSNPN and SVGIG (reference sequence). The CDR3 runs 12 residues. V was pared by 5 bases and J by 3 bases, with 11 bases between. The CDR3 bases are TGTGCCTGGGAGGGGTTGGGCTACGAGCAGTACTTC. Translation gives CAWEGLGYEQYF.

The chain recombines TRBV11-2 with TRBJ1-2, with TRBD1 identical over 11 bases. This CDR3 has 15 amino acids. The ends lost 4 bases at V and 5 bases at J; junction bases unmatched: 6. The germline V gene encodes CDR1 SGHAT and CDR2 FQNNGV. CDR3 nucleotides: TGTGCCAGCAGCTCCGGACAGGGGGCTAGATATGGCTACACCTTC. This translates into CASSSGQGARYGYTF.

The chain is built from TRBV6-1 and TRBJ1-5; tentatively, D is TRBD1 (5 bases). This CDR3 spans 13 amino acids. Trimming left V 4 bases short and J 5 bases short, with 9 bases between. Germline assignment: CDR1 MNHNS and CDR2 SASEGT. For the CDR3, the DNA is TGTGCCAGCAGTGTAACAGGAGATCAGCCCCAGCATTTT. It yields the protein CASSVTGDQPQHF.

This clonotype was seen only a few times. This rearrangement joins TRBV7-9 to TRBJ1-5; D is uncertain. V lost 5 bases and J 2 bases, leaving 31 bases between the germline ends. Germline V gene data show CDR1 as SEHNR and CDR2 as FQNEAQ (reference sequence). The CDR3 consists of 21 residues. The CDR3 nucleotides are TGTGCCAGCAGCCCTCTGAATTCGTACAAAGTCGGTTGGCCGCGCAATCAGCCCCAGCATTTT. Protein product: CASSPLNSYKVGWPRNQPQHF.

This clonotype was seen a few times. The chain joins TRBV7-3 to TRBJ2-2; 8 bases match TRBD2. The ends lost 5 bases at V and 1 base at J; junction bases unmatched: 6. The germline V gene has CDR1 SGHTA and CDR2 FQGTGA. CDR3 length: 16 residues. The DNA for the CDR3 is TGTGCCAGCAGCCCCACGGGGGGGCGGAACACCGGGGAGCTGTTTTTT. Translated, it gives CASSPTGGRNTGELFF.

This clonotype showed up just a few times. The genes are TRBV20-1 and TRBJ2-7; TRBD2 aligns across 14 bases. After removal of 3 bases from V and 0 bases from J, the junction contained 7 bases not matched to a gene. Germline loops: CDR1 DFQATT, CDR2 SNEGSKA (reference sequence). This CDR3 has 17 amino acids. DNA of the CDR3: TGCAGTGCTAGGGGGACTAGCGGGGGACTCCCCTCCTACGAGCAGTACGTC. Translation gives CSARGTSGGLPSYEQYV.

This clonotype has a count of ten or more. DNA of the CDR3: TGTGCCAGCAGCTTAGAGGGTCAGCCCCAGCATTTT. It yields the protein CASSLEGQPQHF. This chain uses TRBV7-2 with TRBJ1-5; D is undetermined. The germline V gene has CDR1 SGHTA and CDR2 FQGNSA. The CDR3 has 12 amino acids. V lost 1 base to trimming and J lost 6 bases, with 4 bases between them. Based on the CDR3 plus reference TRBV7-2 and TRBJ1-5, the full variable domain is GAGVSQSPSNKVTEKGKDVELRCDPISGHTALYWYRQSLGQGLEFLIYFQGNSAPDKSGLPSDRFSAERTGGSVSTLTIQRTQQEDSAVYLCASSLEGQPQHFGDGTRLSIL.

The rearrangement joins TRBV7-2 to TRBJ2-7, with no clear D. This CDR3 has 15 residues. The germline V and J ends were trimmed by 4 bases and 3 bases, with 16 bases remaining between them. CDR1 and CDR2 (germline): SGHTA, FQGNSA. In DNA, the CDR3 is TGTGCCAGCAGCTCAGGTCCCCTTTTTGGCTACGAGCAGTACTTC. It is translated as CASSSGPLFGYEQYF.

V gene TRBV5-1 combines with J gene TRBJ2-7, with 8 bases that match TRBD1. The CDR3 is made up of 15 amino acids. The ends lost 4 bases at V and 3 bases at J; junction bases unmatched: 9. The germline V gene has CDR1 SGHRS and CDR2 YFSETQ. CDR3 coding DNA: TGCGCCAGCAGCACCCTAGGGACAGGCTACTACGAGCAGTACTTC. It specifies CASSTLGTGYYEQYF.

In the case of this clonotype: A much larger clonotype is one base distant, so this may be a read error. The rearrangement uses TRBV15 and TRBJ1-4; 8 bases map to TRBD1. The V gene's germline CDR1 is LNHNV and CDR2 YYDKDF (reference sequence). The CDR3 is 13 amino acids. The CDR3 is CATSGQGWEKLIF. CDR3 DNA sequence: TGTGCCACCAGCGGACAGGGTTGGGAAAAACTGATTTTT.

This clonotype was seen more than once but under ten times. The V gene is TRBV12-3 or TRBV12-4, the J gene TRBJ1-5, with D perhaps matching TRBD1 (6 bases). The CDR3 spans 16 residues. V shed 0 bases and J shed 4 bases, with 13 bases lying between them. The CDR3 coding sequence is TGTGCCAGCAGTTTAGCCCCCCAGGGGTTTAATCAGCCCCAGCATTTT. This translates into CASSLAPQGFNQPQHF.

This clonotype was counted ten times or more. This chain links TRBV11-2 with TRBJ2-3, with D unclear. CDR3 length: 15 amino acids. Trimming left V 0 bases short and J 2 bases short, with 9 bases between. Germline V gives CDR1 SGHAT, CDR2 FQNNGV. The CDR3 nucleotides are TGTGCCAGCAGCTTAGAAGCAGATATCACAGATACGCAGTATTTT. It encodes CASSLEADITDTQYF.

The chain combines TRBV20-1 with TRBJ2-5; TRBD1 is a possible D gene (6 bases). There are 14 residues in the CDR3. Germline loops: CDR1 DFQATT, CDR2 SNEGSKA (reference sequence). The V and J ends lost 7 bases and 2 bases respectively, with 17 bases between them. The CDR3 loop reads CSVWKPQGQETQYF. DNA of the CDR3: TGCAGTGTTTGGAAACCTCAGGGGCAAGAGACCCAGTACTTC.

This clonotype occurred many times. V gene TRBV5-1 combines with J gene TRBJ2-3; no clear D. V lost 4 bases, J lost 5 bases, and 11 bases lay in between. The CDR3 is 13 residues long. Germline lookup yields CDR1 SGHRS and CDR2 YFSETQ. CDR3 residues: CASSVLMGDTQYF. The CDR3 DNA sequence: TGCGCCAGCAGCGTGCTTATGGGAGATACGCAGTATTTT.

This clonotype has a count of ten or more. This chain's CDR3 is CASSLTGPPNQPQHF. CDR3 nucleotides: TGTGCCAGCAGCTTAACCGGGCCGCCCAATCAGCCCCAGCATTTT. The chain combines TRBV7-2 with TRBJ1-5; D uncertain. V lost 2 bases, J lost 3 bases, and 11 bases lay in between. CDR1 and CDR2 from the germline V gene are SGHTA and FQGNSA. The CDR3 totals 15 residues.

This clonotype was seen more than once but under ten times. The genes are TRBV24-1 and TRBJ1-2, with D possibly being TRBD1 (5 bases). The CDR3 extends over 14 amino acids. V was pared by 6 bases and J by 8 bases, with 18 bases between. In germline, CDR1 is KGHDR, CDR2 SFDVKD. CDR3 sequence (DNA): TGTGCCACCAGTCAATCCCAGGGTTTTGGAGGCTACACCTTC. Translation gives CATSQSQGFGGYTF.

The chain couples TRBV6-2 or TRBV6-3 to TRBJ2-7; 10 nucleotides match TRBD1. The germline CDR1 and CDR2 sequences are MNHEY and SVGEGT. Unmatched junction bases numbered 2, after V lost 6 bases and J lost 3 bases. This CDR3 region has 13 residues. The CDR3 bases are TGTGCCAGCAGCTGGACAGGGGGCTACGAGCAGTACTTC. It encodes CASSWTGGYEQYF.

This clonotype was observed at least ten times. The chain uses TRBV20-1 and TRBJ1-1, with D unclear. Germline V gene sequence: CDR1 DFQATT, CDR2 SNEGSKA (reference sequence). This CDR3 spans 12 amino acids. Trimming cost V 3 bases and J 8 bases, with 13 bases left between them. CDR3: CSASRPTGEAFF. CDR3 nucleotides: TGCAGTGCTAGTCGACCCACGGGGGAAGCTTTCTTT.